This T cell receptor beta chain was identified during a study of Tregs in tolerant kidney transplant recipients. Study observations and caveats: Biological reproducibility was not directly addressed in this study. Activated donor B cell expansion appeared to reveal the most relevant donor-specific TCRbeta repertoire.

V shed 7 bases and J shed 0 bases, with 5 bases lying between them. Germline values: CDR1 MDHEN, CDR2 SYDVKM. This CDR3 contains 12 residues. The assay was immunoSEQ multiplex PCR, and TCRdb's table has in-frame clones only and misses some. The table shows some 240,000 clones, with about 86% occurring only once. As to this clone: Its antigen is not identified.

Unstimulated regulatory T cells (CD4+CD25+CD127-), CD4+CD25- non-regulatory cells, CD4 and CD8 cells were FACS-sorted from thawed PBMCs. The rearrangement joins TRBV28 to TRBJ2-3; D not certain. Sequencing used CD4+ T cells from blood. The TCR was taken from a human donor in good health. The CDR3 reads CASTSSTDTQYF. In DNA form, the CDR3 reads TGTGCCAGCACCTCTAGCACAGATACGCAGTATTTT.